This T cell receptor beta chain was documented in a study of T cell repertoires in cytomegalovirus infection. About the study: The study used recently identified HLA-C-restricted and well-studied HLA-B-restricted CMV epitopes. Carrying CMV and the relevant HLA type showed in public TCR beta signatures. Study-wide findings and caveats: In two of eight donors, the top clonotype was HLA-C-restricted CMV-specific. CMV carriers with the relevant HLA were identified by cumulative public TCR beta family frequency.

A remark on this clonotype: As yet, its antigen is unknown.

TCRdb analysed the reads with MiXCR anew, one entry per CDR3 protein. The sample carries a few hundred thousand distinct CDR3 sequences, approximately 30% recorded once. Trimming shortened V by 4 bases and J by 1 base, and 15 bases separated the two germline ends. CDR3 length equals 15 residues. In germline, CDR1 is SQVTM, CDR2 ANQGSEA. This TCR was sampled from a human donor in good health (CMV status not recorded). Some clones in this sample may be carry-over from other donors' samples. The chain links TRBV29-1 to TRBJ2-3, with a weak D call TRBD2 (6 bases). The source was cultured PBMCs, collected from culture after CMV antigen stimulation. The CDR3 region is CSVGMGSGRTDTQYF. CDR3 bases: TGCAGCGTTGGCATGGGAAGCGGGCGCACAGATACGCAGTATTTT.